Many counts were recorded for the clone carrying this T cell receptor (beta chain). The data were taken from a study of molecular identifiers for immune sequencing clone quantification. Study-wide background: Replicate RNA from 20,000 or 100,000 naive CD8 T cells formed five aliquots; four were sequenced.

TCRdb used MiXCR to reprocess the PCR reads, holding one entry per CDR3 protein. The sample shows 460,000 or so distinct CDR3 sequences, around 23% of them seen only once. Naive CD8 T cells were sorted, and the gate applied was CD8+CD4-CCR7+CD45RA+. Trimming left V 2 bases short and J 0 bases short, with 12 bases between. The CDR3 extends over 15 amino acids. Germline CDR1 and CDR2: GTSNPN and SVGIG (reference sequence). V is TRBV30 and J is TRBJ2-3; D may be TRBD1 or TRBD2 (5 bases each). The sequence came from a human donor in good health. Some libraries in this study had Jurkat cell RNA spiked in. Specimen: naive CD8+ T cells from blood, with Jurkat cell RNA spiked in. The subset here: FACS-sorted CD8+CD4-CCR7+CD45RA+ naive T cells. CDR3: CAWSPQWDSTDTQYF. The CDR3 coding sequence is TGTGCCTGGAGTCCCCAGTGGGACAGCACAGATACGCAGTATTTT. Together with reference TRBV30 and TRBJ2-3, the CDR3 gives the full variable domain: SQTIHQWPATLVQPVGSPLSLECTVEGTSNPNLYWYRQAAGRGLQLLFYSVGIGQISSEVPQNLSASRPQDRQFILSSKKLLLSDSGFYLCAWSPQWDSTDTQYFGPGTRLTVL.